Below are 10 T cell receptor beta chains sequenced from a single sample in a study of T cells in women clearing cervical HPV infection. Using immunoSEQ multiplex PCR, the repertoire was profiled, and TCRdb retains in-frame clones only, with some absent. The table for this sample gives about 27,000 clones. What was sequenced was blood buffy coat. The receptors were sampled from a woman between 18 and 69 years old with a cervical HPV16 infection that either progressed to CIN3+ or cleared (not recorded which).

CDR3 loop: CASSPGQGNEKLFF. CDR3 bases read: TGTGCCAGCAGCCCGGGACAGGGTAATGAAAAA. The V gene is TRBV11-2, the J gene TRBJ1-4; 9 bases are a match to TRBD1. The CDR3 goes on 3 residues after the read ends, and that part is filled in from the germline J gene. There are 14 residues in the CDR3. Germline V gene lookup returns CDR1 SGHAT and CDR2 FQNNGV. J was trimmed by 4 bases and V by 5 bases; bases with no gene match: 2.

A word on this clone: Coverage ceases 3 residues before the CDR3 finishes, and the germline J gene fills in the end. The V gene is TRBV12-3 or TRBV12-4, the J gene TRBJ2-1; a weak D match, TRBD1 (5 bases). The CDR3 totals 14 residues. V was cut by 4 bases and J by 4 bases, with 11 bases left in between. This chain's CDR3 is CASSSSHRYNEQFF. The sequenced part of the CDR3 DNA is TGTGCCAGCAGTTCCTCGCACAGGTACAATGAG.

The CDR3 loop reads CASSSLGTVDPYGYTF. The covered CDR3 bases are TGCGCCAGCAGCTCTTTGGGGACAGTGGACCCCTATGGC. The gene calls are TRBV5-1 and TRBJ1-2; TRBD1 matches 7 bases. Read coverage stops 3 residues before the CDR3 terminus; the germline J gene supplies the remainder. From germline, CDR1 is SGHRS and CDR2 YFSETQ. CDR3 length equals 16 residues. V trimming: 3 bases; J trimming: 4 bases; junction bases outside the gene matches: 12.

In regard to this clone: The read comes to an end 3 residues before the CDR3 does, leaving the germline J gene to fill in the end. The V gene is TRBV7-6, the J gene TRBJ2-2, with 11 bases lining up with TRBD1. Unmatched junction bases numbered 11, after V lost 4 bases and J lost 7 bases. Per the germline V gene, CDR1 is SGHVS and CDR2 is FNYEAQ. The CDR3 has 17 residues. The CDR3 DNA, read in part, is TGTGCCAGCAGCTCAGGGCGAGGACAGGGGGCGAACGGGGAG. Residues: CASSSGRGQGANGE. The full CDR3 is CASSSGRGQGANGELFF.

A note on this clone: The read gets to within 3 residues of the CDR3 end, and the germline J gene fills in the rest. The chain combines TRBV7-9 with TRBJ2-1, with 7 nucleotides matching TRBD1. The CDR3 spans 15 residues. Trimming at V came to 1 base and at J to 6 bases, leaving 6 bases not matched to a gene. CDR1 and CDR2 (germline): SEHNR, FQNEAQ (reference sequence). The CDR3 DNA, read in part, is TGTGCCAGCAGCTTAGACCTCAGGGGGATCAATGAG. Its protein product is CASSLDLRGINE. The full CDR3 protein is CASSLDLRGINEQFF.

Notes on this clone: The observed sequence ends 3 residues before the CDR3 terminus, with the missing tail filled in from the germline J gene. The V gene is TRBV12-3 or TRBV12-4, the J gene TRBJ2-3; the D is unclear. This CDR3 spans 12 amino acids. Trimming removed 7 bases from V and 2 bases from J, with 7 bases in between. The CDR3 spells CASTLITDTQYF. CDR3 DNA (partial): TGTGCCAGCACCCTAATCACAGATACG.

Concerning this clone: Read data end 3 residues before the CDR3 end; the end is taken from the germline J gene. The chain is built from TRBV30 and TRBJ2-7; 9 bases match TRBD1. CDR1 is GTSNPN, CDR2 SVGIG, per germline (reference sequence). The CDR3 runs 13 residues. The V gene end was trimmed by 3 bases and the J gene end by 3 bases; junction bases not matched to a gene: 3. Partial CDR3 DNA: TGTGCCTGGAGGGACAGGGGTGTCTACGAG. This sequence encodes CAWRDRGVYE. The CDR3 in its entirety is CAWRDRGVYEQYF.

Of note for this clone: Coverage ceases 3 residues before the CDR3 finishes, and the germline J gene fills in the end. The rearrangement joins TRBV13 to TRBJ2-4; D remains ambiguous. This CDR3 comprises 13 residues. In germline, CDR1 is PRHDT, CDR2 FYEKMQ (reference sequence). CDR3: CASSLVMAAAQYF. The CDR3 bases that were read are TGTGCCAGCAGCTTAGTCATGGCGGCGGCT.

A word on this clone: The read terminates 3 residues before the CDR3 end, so the remaining end is supplied by the germline J gene. V and J are TRBV6-7 and TRBJ1-4; weak D call: TRBD1 (6 bases). TRBV6-7 is treated as an ORF (open reading frame) with a function not yet certain. The CDR3 extends over 14 amino acids. V was shortened by 7 bases and J by 8 bases, with 17 bases between the two germline ends. The CDR3 sequence: CASTTTRQEEKLFF. The sequenced CDR3 bases are TGTGCCAGCACAACCACGAGACAGGAGGAAAAA.

Comments on this clone: From the germline J gene comes the end of the CDR3, since the read stops 3 residues before it. The chain employs TRBV29-1 and TRBJ2-2, with D hard to call. CDR1 and CDR2 from the germline V gene are SQVTM and ANQGSEA. V gave up 1 base and J gave up 5 bases, with 14 bases separating them. This CDR3 has 15 amino acids. The sequenced CDR3 bases are TGCAGCGTTGAAGGTGGCCAGTCACGAACCGGGGAG. Translating gives CSVEGGQSRTGE. The whole CDR3 is CSVEGGQSRTGELFF.